What follows are 10 T cell receptor beta chains derived from one specimen sequenced in a study of blood T cells in healthy people across ages. With a J-beta primer mix and a sample-barcoded 5' primer, a second PCR ran about 7 to 11 cycles. Via MiXCR, TCRdb re-called the 5' RACE reads, giving one row per CDR3 protein. Of nearly 1 million distinct CDR3 sequences listed, roughly 51% are singletons. The sequenced sample consisted of blood. The origin of the receptors is a woman aged 60-75 years in good health.

The V gene is TRBV6-1, the J gene TRBJ2-2, with 7 bases fitting TRBD1. The germline gives CDR1 MNHNS, CDR2 SASEGT. V shed 5 bases and J 1 base; nucleotides not matched to a gene: 4. The CDR3 has 15 residues. The CDR3 is CASSPGQMNTGELFF. The CDR3 DNA follows: TGTGCCAGCAGTCCGGGACAGATGAACACCGGGGAGCTGTTTTTT.

The chain links TRBV6-2 or TRBV6-3 to TRBJ2-5, with 7 bases matching TRBD2. The CDR3 has 14 residues. J gave up 3 bases and V 6 bases, and 7 bases lay outside the gene matches. CDR1 is MNHEY and CDR2 is SVGEGT in the germline V gene. As DNA, the CDR3 is TGTGCCAGCAGGGGGAGGGACTGGGAAGAGACCCAGTACTTC. This gives the protein CASRGRDWEETQYF.

The sample holds many counts of this clonotype. The J gene is TRBJ2-5, the V gene TRBV3-1; D is uncertain. The V gene lost 4 bases and the J gene lost 1 base, with 4 bases spanning the gap. Germline V gene data show CDR1 as LGHDT and CDR2 as YNNKEL (reference sequence). The CDR3 has 12 amino acids. CDR3 sequence reads: CASSRVQETQYF. CDR3 DNA: TGTGCCAGCAGCCGGGTCCAAGAGACCCAGTACTTC.

CDR3 nucleotides: TGTGCCAGCAGACCAAGGGCATCCAATGAGCAGTACTTC. Its translation is CASRPRASNEQYF. The chain uses TRBV12-3 or TRBV12-4 and TRBJ2-5; D is ambiguous. Trimming removed 6 bases from V and 11 bases from J, with 19 bases in between. The CDR3 covers 13 residues.

This chain links TRBV2 with TRBJ1-4; a weak D match, TRBD1 (5 bases). The CDR3 is 16 amino acids. The ends were cut back, 2 bases at V and 5 bases at J, with 15 bases in the middle. CDR1 and CDR2 (germline): SNHLY, FYNNEI. For the CDR3, the DNA is TGTGCCAGCAGTGAATCGCAGGGACGCAAAAATGAAAAACTGTTTTTT. It encodes CASSESQGRKNEKLFF.

This clonotype was counted a few times. The CDR3 loop is CASSRYADTEAFF. The CDR3 DNA reads TGTGCCAGCAGTCGATACGCAGACACTGAAGCTTTCTTT. V and J are TRBV27 and TRBJ1-1; D gene uncertain. The CDR3 has 13 residues. Germline CDR1 MNHEY, CDR2 SMNVEV (reference sequence). The V end lost 5 bases, the J end lost 3 bases, and 10 bases lay between the germline ends.

This chain joins TRBV27 and TRBJ1-5; 8 bases are shared with TRBD1. Germline V gene lookup returns CDR1 MNHEY and CDR2 SMNVEV (reference sequence). V was clipped by 5 bases and J by 7 bases; unmatched bases: 4. The CDR3 consists of 13 residues. CDR3 DNA sequence: TGTGCCAGCAGTCGCGGACAGGGCCAGCCCCAGCATTTT. Amino acid sequence: CASSRGQGQPQHF.

A single count supports this clonotype. The chain is built from TRBV20-1 and TRBJ1-5; no firm D call. The CDR3 contains 15 residues. Per germline, CDR1 DFQATT and CDR2 SNEGSKA (reference sequence). V lost 1 base, J lost 0 bases, and 10 bases lay in between. CDR3 amino acids: CSARGRGDSNQPQHF. The DNA of the CDR3 is TGCAGTGCTAGAGGTCGGGGAGATAGCAATCAGCCCCAGCATTTT.

The genes are TRBV18 and TRBJ2-5; 8 nucleotides line up with TRBD1. Germline CDR1 KGHSH, CDR2 LQKENI. The CDR3 contains 17 residues. Germline trimming cut 0 bases from V and 7 bases from J; bases unmatched to any gene: 13. CDR3 in DNA: TGTGCCAGCTCACCACCCGATCGGGACAGGATCTATGTGACCCAGTACTTC. This codes for CASSPPDRDRIYVTQYF.

Details on this clonotype: A clone one base away is much larger, so this may be a read error. This chain uses TRBV7-2 with TRBJ2-5; 7 bases line up with TRBD2. CDR1 is SGHTA, CDR2 FQGNSA, per germline. The CDR3 is made up of 13 amino acids. V was clipped by 4 bases and J by 4 bases; unmatched bases: 3. This CDR3 reads CASSWGGRETQYF. CDR3 bases: TGTGCCAGCAGCTGGGGGGGGAGAGAGACCCAGTACTTC.